This T cell receptor beta chain came from a study of blood T cell repertoires in COVID-19. Turning to the study itself: Researchers got acute and convalescent COVID-19 samples from the United States, Italy and Spain. PBMCs, B-cell-depleted T cells, or T cells were the source of the cDNA or gDNA that made up the material.

In the original processing: Estimates of nucleated cell counts were drawn from the amplification of reference gene primers. Clones were sequenced by immunoSEQ multiplex PCR, and TCRdb holds only the in-frame ones, with some missing. That table supplies the V and J calls and clone size; D and trimming were determined from the DNA. The top ten hold 7% of the sample, which has about 91,000 clones, less than 85% seen once. Trimming took 5 bases from V and 7 from J, leaving 12 bases between them. Looked up from germline, CDR1 is KGHSH and CDR2 is LQKENI. This CDR3 comprises 13 residues. V and J are TRBV18 and TRBJ2-1; tentatively, D is TRBD2 (6 bases). Sequenced sample: peripheral blood. This receptor was identified in a man aged 70-80 years with acute or convalescent COVID-19. The CDR3 DNA reads as TGTGCCAGCTCAGGCGGACTACCGAATGAGCAGTTCTTC. Amino acid sequence: CASSGGLPNEQFF.